What follows describes a single T cell receptor (beta chain). Original data processing: Quantification of nucleated cells was approximated via reference gene primer amplification. The method was immunoSEQ multiplex PCR; TCRdb's version includes in-frame clones alone and lacks a portion of them. The V and J calls and clone size were taken over from that table, and D and trimming were inferred from the DNA. The sample records 140,000 or so clones, 80% to 90% being singletons. This entry belongs to a study of blood T cell repertoires in COVID-19. Looking at the study overall: Some COVID-19 samples were acute and others convalescent; all came from the United States, Italy and Spain. Sources were T cells, B-cell-depleted T cells, or PBMCs; the material itself was cDNA or gDNA.

Germline V gene lookup returns CDR1 LGHNT and CDR2 FRNRAP. Trimming at V came to 2 bases and at J to 3 bases, leaving 11 bases not matched to a gene. This CDR3 has 17 residues. This chain connects TRBV12-5 to TRBJ1-1, with 8 nucleotides matching TRBD1. The source of this sequence is a man over 45 who had recovered from COVID-19. The sample consisted of peripheral blood. CDR3 nucleotides: TGTGCTAGTGGTTTGCCCCGATATACAGGGGGTGACACTGAAGCTTTCTTT. Protein product: CASGLPRYTGGDTEAFF.